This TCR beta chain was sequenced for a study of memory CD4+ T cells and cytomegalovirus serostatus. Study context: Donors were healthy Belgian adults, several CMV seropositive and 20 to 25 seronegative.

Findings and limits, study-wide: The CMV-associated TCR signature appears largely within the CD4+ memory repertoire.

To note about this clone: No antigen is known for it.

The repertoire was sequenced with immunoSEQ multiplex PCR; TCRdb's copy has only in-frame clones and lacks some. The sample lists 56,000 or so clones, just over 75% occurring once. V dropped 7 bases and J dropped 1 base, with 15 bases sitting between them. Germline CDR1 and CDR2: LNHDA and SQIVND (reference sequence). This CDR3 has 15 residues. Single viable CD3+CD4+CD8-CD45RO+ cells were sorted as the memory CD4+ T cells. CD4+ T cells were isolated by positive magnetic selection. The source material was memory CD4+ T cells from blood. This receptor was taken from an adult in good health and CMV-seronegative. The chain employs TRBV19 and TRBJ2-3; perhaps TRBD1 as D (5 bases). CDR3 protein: CASNPRDGGTDTQYF. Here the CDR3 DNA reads TGTGCCAGTAACCCCAGGGATGGGGGCACAGATACGCAGTATTTT.